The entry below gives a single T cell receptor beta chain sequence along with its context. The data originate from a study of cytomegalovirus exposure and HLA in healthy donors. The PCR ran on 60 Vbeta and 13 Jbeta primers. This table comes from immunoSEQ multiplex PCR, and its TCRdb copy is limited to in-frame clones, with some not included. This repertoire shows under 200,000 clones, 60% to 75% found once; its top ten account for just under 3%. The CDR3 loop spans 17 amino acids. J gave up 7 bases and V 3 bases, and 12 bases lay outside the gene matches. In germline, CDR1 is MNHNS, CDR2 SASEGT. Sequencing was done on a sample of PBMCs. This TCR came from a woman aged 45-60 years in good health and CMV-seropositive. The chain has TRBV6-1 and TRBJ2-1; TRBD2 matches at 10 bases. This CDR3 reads CASSEAANSGGRNEQFF. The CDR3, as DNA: TGTGCCAGCAGTGAGGCGGCGAATAGCGGGGGGCGGAATGAGCAGTTCTTC.